This T cell receptor (beta chain) was sequenced in a study of CD8+CD57+ T cells in acquired aplastic anemia. Study in general: Sorted cells (CD4+ and CD8+) yielded DNA amounts that averaged roughly 3 ug. Overall study findings and caveats: Roughly 28 was the count of CD8+ CDR3 sequences that patients shared with controls.

V was trimmed by 7 bases and J by 1 base, leaving 10 bases between them. The germline CDR1 and CDR2 sequences are SQVTM and ANQGSEA. The CDR3 has 12 residues. Genomic DNA constituted the template upon which TCR beta VDJ and CDR3 profiling was performed. TCRdb processed the reads anew with MiXCR; each CDR3 protein has one entry. Of under 250,000 distinct CDR3 sequences listed, about 62% were seen once; the top ten hold around 58%. The sequenced patients had an expansion of CD8+CD57+ cells seen by flow cytometry. A remark on this clonotype: The antigen is unknown.

The receptor was isolated from a human donor with aplastic anemia. Sequences were obtained from sorted CD4+, CD8+, or CD8+CD57+ T cells (not recorded which) from PBMCs. This chain links TRBV29-1 with TRBJ1-1; D uncertain. In DNA, the CDR3 is TGCAGCGGGTACACGAAGAACACTGAAGCTTTCTTT. This encodes CSGYTKNTEAFF.